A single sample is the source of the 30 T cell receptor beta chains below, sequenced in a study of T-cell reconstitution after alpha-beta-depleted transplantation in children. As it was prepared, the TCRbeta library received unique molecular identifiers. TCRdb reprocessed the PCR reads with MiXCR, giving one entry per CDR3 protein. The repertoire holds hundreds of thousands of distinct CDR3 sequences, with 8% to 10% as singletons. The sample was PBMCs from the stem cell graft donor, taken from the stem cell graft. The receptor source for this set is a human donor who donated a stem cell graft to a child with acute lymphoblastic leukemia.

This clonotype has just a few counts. The CDR3 protein is CASSLAKRQLKMNTEAFF. The CDR3 DNA follows: TGTGCCAGCAGCTTAGCGAAAAGACAGCTTAAAATGAACACTGAAGCTTTCTTT. This chain links TRBV7-6 with TRBJ1-1; possible D gene TRBD1, 5 bases. The CDR3 consists of 18 residues. The germline CDR1 and CDR2 sequences are SGHVS and FNYEAQ. Trimming removed 0 bases from V and 0 bases from J, with 17 bases in between.

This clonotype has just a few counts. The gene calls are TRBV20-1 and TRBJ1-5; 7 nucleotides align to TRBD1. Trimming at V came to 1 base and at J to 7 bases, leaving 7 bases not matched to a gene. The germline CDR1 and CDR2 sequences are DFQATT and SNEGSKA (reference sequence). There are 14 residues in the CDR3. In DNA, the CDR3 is TGCAGTGCTAGAGCACTACAGGGGACCCAGCCCCAGCATTTT. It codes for CSARALQGTQPQHF.

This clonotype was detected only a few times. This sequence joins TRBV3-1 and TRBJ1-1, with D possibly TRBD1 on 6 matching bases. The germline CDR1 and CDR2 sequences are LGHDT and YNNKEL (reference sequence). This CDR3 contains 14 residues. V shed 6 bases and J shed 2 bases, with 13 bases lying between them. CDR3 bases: TGTGCCAGCAGTGGGGGGCCTACAAACACTGAAGCTTTCTTT. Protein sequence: CASSGGPTNTEAFF.

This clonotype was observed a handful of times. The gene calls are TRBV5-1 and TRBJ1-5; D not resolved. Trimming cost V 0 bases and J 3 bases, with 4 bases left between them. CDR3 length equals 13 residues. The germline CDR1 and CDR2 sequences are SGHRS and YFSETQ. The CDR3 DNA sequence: TGCGCCAGCAGCTTGGAGGTCAATCAGCCCCAGCATTTT. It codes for CASSLEVNQPQHF.

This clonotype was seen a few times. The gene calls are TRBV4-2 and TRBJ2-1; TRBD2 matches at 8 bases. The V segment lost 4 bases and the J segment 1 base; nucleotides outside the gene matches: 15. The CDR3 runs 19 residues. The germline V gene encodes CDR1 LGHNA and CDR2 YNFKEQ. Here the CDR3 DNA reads TGTGCCAGCAGCCCCGCCGGGGGGGGTCTTGGTATTTCCTACAATGAGCAGTTCTTC. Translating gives CASSPAGGGLGISYNEQFF.

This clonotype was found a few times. The chain's CDR3 is CASSSPPLYGYTF. Written as DNA, the CDR3 is TGCGCCAGCAGCTCCCCACCGCTATATGGCTACACCTTC. The chain couples TRBV5-1 to TRBJ1-2; D remains ambiguous. V dropped 3 bases and J dropped 5 bases, with 11 bases sitting between them. The germline V gene has CDR1 SGHRS and CDR2 YFSETQ. The CDR3 loop spans 13 amino acids.

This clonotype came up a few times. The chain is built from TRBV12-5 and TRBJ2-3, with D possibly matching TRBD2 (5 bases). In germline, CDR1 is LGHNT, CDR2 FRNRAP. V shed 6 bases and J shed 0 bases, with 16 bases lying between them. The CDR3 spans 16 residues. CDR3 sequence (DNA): TGTGCTAGTGGCAAAACACTAGACTCTAGCACAGATACGCAGTATTTT. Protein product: CASGKTLDSSTDTQYF.

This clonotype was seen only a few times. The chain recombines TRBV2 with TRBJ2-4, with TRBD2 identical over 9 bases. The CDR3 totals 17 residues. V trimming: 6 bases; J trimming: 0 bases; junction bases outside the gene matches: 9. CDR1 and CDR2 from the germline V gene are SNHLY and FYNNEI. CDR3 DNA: TGTGCCAGCAGCTCCGGGACTAGCTCGAGAGCCAAAAACATTCAGTACTTC. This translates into CASSSGTSSRAKNIQYF.

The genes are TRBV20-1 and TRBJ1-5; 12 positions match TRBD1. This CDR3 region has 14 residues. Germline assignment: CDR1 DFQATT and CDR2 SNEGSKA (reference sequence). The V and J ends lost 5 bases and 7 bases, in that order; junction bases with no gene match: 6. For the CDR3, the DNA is TGCAGTGCTCCCGGGACAGGGGGCGGACAGCCCCAGCATTTT. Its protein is CSAPGTGGGQPQHF.

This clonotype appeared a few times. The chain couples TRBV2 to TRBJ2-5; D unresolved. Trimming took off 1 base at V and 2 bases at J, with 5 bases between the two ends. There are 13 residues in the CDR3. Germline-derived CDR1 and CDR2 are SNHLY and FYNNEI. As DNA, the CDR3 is TGTGCCAGCAGTGAAGGGATACAAGAGACCCAGTACTTC. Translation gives CASSEGIQETQYF.

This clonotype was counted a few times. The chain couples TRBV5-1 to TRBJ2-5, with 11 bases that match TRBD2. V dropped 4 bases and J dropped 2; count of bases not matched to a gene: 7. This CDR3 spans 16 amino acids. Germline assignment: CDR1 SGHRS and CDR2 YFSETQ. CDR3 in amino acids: CASSLTSGEIQETQYF. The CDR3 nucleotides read TGCGCCAGCAGCCTGACTAGCGGGGAGATTCAAGAGACCCAGTACTTC.

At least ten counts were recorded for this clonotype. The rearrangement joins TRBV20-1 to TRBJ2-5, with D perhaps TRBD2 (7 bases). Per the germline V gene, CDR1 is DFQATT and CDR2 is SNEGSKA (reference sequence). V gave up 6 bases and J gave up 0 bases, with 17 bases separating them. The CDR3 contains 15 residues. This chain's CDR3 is CSAVNTGGNQETQYF. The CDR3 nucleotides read TGCAGTGCAGTGAATACGGGGGGCAACCAAGAGACCCAGTACTTC.

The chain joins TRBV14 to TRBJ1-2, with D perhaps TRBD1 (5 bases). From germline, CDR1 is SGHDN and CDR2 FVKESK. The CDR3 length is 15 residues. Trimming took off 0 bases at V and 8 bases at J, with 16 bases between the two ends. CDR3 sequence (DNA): TGTGCCAGCAGCCAAGAACCCAGGGTAGGAGACGGCTACACCTTC. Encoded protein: CASSQEPRVGDGYTF.

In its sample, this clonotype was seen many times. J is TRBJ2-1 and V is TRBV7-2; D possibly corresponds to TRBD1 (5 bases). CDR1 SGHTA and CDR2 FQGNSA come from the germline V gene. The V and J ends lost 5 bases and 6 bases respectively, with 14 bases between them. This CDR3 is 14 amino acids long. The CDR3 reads CASSQNRQINEQFF. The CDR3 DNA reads TGTGCCAGCAGCCAAAATCGACAGATCAATGAGCAGTTCTTC.

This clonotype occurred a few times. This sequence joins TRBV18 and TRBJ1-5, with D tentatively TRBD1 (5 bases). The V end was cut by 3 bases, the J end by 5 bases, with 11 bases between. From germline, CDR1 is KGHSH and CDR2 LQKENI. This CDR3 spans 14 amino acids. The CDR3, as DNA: TGTGCCAGCTCACCTCAAGAACAGGATCAGCCCCAGCATTTT. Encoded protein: CASSPQEQDQPQHF.

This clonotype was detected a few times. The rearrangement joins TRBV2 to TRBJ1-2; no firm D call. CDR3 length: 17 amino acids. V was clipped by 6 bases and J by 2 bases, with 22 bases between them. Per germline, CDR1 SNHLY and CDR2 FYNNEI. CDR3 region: CASSPFFVGEANYGYTF. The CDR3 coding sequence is TGTGCCAGCAGCCCCTTTTTTGTTGGGGAGGCAAACTATGGCTACACCTTC.

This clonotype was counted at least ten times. The CDR3 DNA reads as TGCAGTGCTAGACCTGCTTTGGCAGGGGGCGGGAATGAGCAGTTCTTC. Translation: CSARPALAGGGNEQFF. The rearrangement joins TRBV20-1 to TRBJ2-1; 8 nucleotides line up with TRBD1. The trim removed 2 bases at V and 7 bases at J, leaving 13 bases unmatched. CDR1 and CDR2 from the germline V gene are DFQATT and SNEGSKA (reference sequence). The CDR3 covers 16 residues.

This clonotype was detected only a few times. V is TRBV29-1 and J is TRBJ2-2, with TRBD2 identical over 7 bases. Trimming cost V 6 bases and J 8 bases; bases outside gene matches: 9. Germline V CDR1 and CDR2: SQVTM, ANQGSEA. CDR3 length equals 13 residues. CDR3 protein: CSVHGTMGGELFF. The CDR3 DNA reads TGCAGCGTCCACGGGACTATGGGGGGGGAGCTGTTTTTT.

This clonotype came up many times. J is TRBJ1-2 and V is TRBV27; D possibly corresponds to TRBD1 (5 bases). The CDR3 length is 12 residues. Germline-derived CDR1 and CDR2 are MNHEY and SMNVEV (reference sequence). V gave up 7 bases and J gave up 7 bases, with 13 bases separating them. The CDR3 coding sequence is TGTGCCAGCACCCTTTATGGGGCTGGCTACACCTTC. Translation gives CASTLYGAGYTF.

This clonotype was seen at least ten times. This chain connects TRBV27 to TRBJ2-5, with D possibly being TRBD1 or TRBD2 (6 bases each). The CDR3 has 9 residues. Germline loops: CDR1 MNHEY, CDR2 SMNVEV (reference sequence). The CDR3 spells CAGGETQYF. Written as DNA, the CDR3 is TGTGCAGGGGGGGAGACCCAGTACTTC.

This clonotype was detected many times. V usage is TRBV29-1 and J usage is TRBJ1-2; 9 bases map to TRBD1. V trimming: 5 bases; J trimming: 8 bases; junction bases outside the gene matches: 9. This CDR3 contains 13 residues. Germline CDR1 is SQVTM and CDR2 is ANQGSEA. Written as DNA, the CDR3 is TGCAGCGTTAGCCCACAGGGGGCGAAAGGCTACACCTTC. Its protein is CSVSPQGAKGYTF.

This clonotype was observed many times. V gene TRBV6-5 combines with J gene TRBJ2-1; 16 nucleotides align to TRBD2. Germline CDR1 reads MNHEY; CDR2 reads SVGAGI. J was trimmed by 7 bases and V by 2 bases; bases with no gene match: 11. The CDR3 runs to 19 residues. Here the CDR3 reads CASSYDRGTSGGAFNEQFF. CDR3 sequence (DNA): TGTGCCAGCAGTTACGATAGGGGGACTAGCGGGGGGGCCTTTAATGAGCAGTTCTTC.

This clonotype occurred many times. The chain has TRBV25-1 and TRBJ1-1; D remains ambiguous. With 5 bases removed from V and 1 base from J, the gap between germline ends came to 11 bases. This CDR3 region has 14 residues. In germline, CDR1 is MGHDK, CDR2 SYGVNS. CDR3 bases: TGTGCCAGCAGTAATCCCACGGGGAACACTGAAGCTTTCTTT. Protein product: CASSNPTGNTEAFF. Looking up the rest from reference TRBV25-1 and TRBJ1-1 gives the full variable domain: EADIYQTPRYLVIGTGKKITLECSQTMGHDKMYWYQQDPGMELHLIHYSYGVNSTEKGDLSSESTVSRIRTEHFPLTLESARPSHTSQYLCASSNPTGNTEAFFGQGTRLTVV.

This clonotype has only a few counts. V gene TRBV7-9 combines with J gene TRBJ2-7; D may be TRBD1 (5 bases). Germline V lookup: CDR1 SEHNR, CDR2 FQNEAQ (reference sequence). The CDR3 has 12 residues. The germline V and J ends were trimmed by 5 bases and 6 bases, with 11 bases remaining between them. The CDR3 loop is CASSPTGFEQYF. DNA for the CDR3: TGTGCCAGCAGCCCAACAGGTTTCGAGCAGTACTTC.

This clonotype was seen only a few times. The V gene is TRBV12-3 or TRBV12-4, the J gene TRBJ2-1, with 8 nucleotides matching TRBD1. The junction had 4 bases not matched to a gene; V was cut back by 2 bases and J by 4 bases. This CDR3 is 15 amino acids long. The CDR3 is CASSLSGQGYNEQFF. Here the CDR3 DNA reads TGTGCCAGCAGTTTATCTGGACAGGGTTACAATGAGCAGTTCTTC.

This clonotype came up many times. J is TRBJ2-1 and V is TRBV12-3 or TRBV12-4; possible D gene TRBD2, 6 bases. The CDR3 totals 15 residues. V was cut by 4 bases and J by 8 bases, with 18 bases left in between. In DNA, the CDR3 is TGTGCCAGCAGTTCCCCGGGACTCCCGGCGGATGAGCAGTTCTTC. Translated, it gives CASSSPGLPADEQFF.

The CDR3 region is CSVDDRDYGYTF. DNA for the CDR3: TGCAGCGTTGACGACAGAGACTATGGCTACACCTTC. This rearrangement joins TRBV29-1 to TRBJ1-2; a weak D match, TRBD1 (5 bases). Germline CDR1 and CDR2: SQVTM and ANQGSEA. This CDR3 spans 12 amino acids. With 3 bases removed from V and 3 bases from J, the gap between germline ends came to 8 bases. Combining the CDR3 with reference TRBV29-1 and TRBJ1-2 gives the whole variable domain SAVISQKPSRDICQRGTSLTIQCQVDSQVTMMFWYRQQPGQSLTLIATANQGSEATYESGFVIDKFPISRPNLTFSTLTVSNMSPEDSSIYLCSVDDRDYGYTFGSGTRLTVV.

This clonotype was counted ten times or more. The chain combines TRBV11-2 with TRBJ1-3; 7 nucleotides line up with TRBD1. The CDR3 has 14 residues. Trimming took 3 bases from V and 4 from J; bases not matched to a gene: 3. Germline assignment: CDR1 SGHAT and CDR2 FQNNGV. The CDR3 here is CASSFGTAGNTIYF. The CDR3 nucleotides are TGTGCCAGCAGCTTTGGGACAGCCGGAAACACCATATATTTT.

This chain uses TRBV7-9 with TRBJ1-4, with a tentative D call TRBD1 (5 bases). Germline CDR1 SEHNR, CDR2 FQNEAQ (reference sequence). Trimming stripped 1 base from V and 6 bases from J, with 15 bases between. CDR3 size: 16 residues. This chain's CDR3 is CASSLVTGPRYEKLFF. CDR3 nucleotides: TGTGCCAGCAGCTTAGTAACGGGACCCCGCTATGAAAAACTGTTTTTT.

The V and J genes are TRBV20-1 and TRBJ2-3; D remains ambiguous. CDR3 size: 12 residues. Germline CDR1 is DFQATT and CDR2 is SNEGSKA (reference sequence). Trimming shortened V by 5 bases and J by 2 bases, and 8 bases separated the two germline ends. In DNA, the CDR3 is TGCAGTGCTCTAGTAAACACAGATACGCAGTATTTT. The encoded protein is CSALVNTDTQYF.